The 23 T cell receptor delta chains reported below all come from one sample, sequenced in a study of gamma-delta chains in newborns, infants, children (dated by TCRdb to the late 2010s). Reads for this sample came from an Illumina MiSeq. Clone calls in TCRdb were regenerated from the public reads with CATT, after which identical DNA sequences shared one row. The sample includes more than 9,000 delta-chain clones, with 20% to 25% observed a single time. The ten largest clones add up to approximately 4.4% of the sample. Input material: blood. These receptor sequences come from a child who was a newborn, infant or young child, either healthy, febrile or measles-vaccinated (not recorded which).

Judged by abundance, this clone is medium-sized (0.01 to 0.1%). The gene calls are TRDV1 and TRDJ1, with 7 bases aligning to TRDD3. Losses at the gene ends were 6 bases for V and 11 bases for J; bases not matched to a gene: 18. Germline CDR1 is TSWWSYY and CDR2 is QGS. The CDR3 is made up of 15 amino acids. CDR3 loop: CALGMAFRAGGSLIF. For the CDR3, the DNA is TGTGCTCTTGGCATGGCGTTCCGGGCTGGGGGTAGTCTCATCTTT.

By sample share, this clone is medium-sized (0.01 to 0.1%). This chain links TRDV2 with TRDJ1, with TRDD3 matching over 11 bases. The junction had 20 bases not matched to a gene; V was cut back by 0 bases and J by 0 bases. Germline assignment: CDR1 GEAIGNYY and CDR2 EKD. The CDR3 contains 22 residues. The CDR3 loop is CACDTVMGDTRWGKKYTDKLIF. DNA of the CDR3: TGTGCCTGTGACACCGTGATGGGGGATACGCGCTGGGGGAAGAAGTACACCGATAAACTCATCTTT.

In its sample, this clone was seen a few times. V and J are TRDV1 and TRDJ1; tentative D call: TRDD2 (5 bases). The CDR3 runs to 19 residues. In germline, CDR1 is TSWWSYY, CDR2 QGS. V was shortened by 2 bases and J by 2 bases, with 24 bases between the two germline ends. The CDR3 loop reads CALGESFLYAVLDTDKLIF. In DNA form, the CDR3 reads TGTGCTCTTGGGGAAAGTTTCCTCTACGCCGTCCTAGATACCGATAAACTCATCTTT.

V and J are TRDV2 and TRDJ3, with 7 bases that match TRDD3. The CDR3 runs to 18 residues. Germline lookup yields CDR1 GEAIGNYY and CDR2 EKD. Trimming cost V 1 base and J 2 bases; bases outside gene matches: 7. In DNA, the CDR3 is TGTGCCTGTGACACAGTAGGGGATAGCCCCTGGGACACCCGACAGATGTTTTTC. Its translation is CACDTVGDSPWDTRQMFF.

A word on this clone: With a much larger clone just one base away, this may be a read error. This CDR3 is also generated by other DNA sequences in the sample. The chain has TRDV2 and TRDJ1; D remains unclear. Germline V gene sequence: CDR1 GEAIGNYY, CDR2 EKD. The CDR3 loop spans 14 amino acids. The CDR3 region has the DNA TGTGCCTGCGACACGCTCGGAGCCACCGATAAACTCATCTTT. It yields the protein CACDTLGATDKLIF.

By its share, this clone is medium-sized (0.01 to 0.1%). This sample includes further DNA sequences coding for the same CDR3. The CDR3: CALGGAFPGFIADKLIF. DNA of the CDR3: TGTGCTCTTGGGGGTGCCTTCCCCGGATTTATAGCGGATAAACTCATCTTT. The chain uses TRDV1 and TRDJ1; possibly TRDD2 for D (6 bases). V lost 4 bases and J 5 bases, leaving 23 bases between the germline ends. Germline V gene lookup returns CDR1 TSWWSYY and CDR2 QGS. This CDR3 has 17 amino acids.

Worth noting for this clone: The junction does not match germline at one end; this may be a read error. The chain couples TRDV2 to TRDJ1; maybe TRDD3 (6 bases). The CDR3 has 13 amino acids. CDR1 is GEAIGNYY, CDR2 EKD, per germline. The CDR3 nucleotides read TGTGCCCGTGACCTACTGGGCCACGATAAACTCATCTTT. Its translation is CARDLLGHDKLIF.

This clone has a handful of counts. V is TRDV2 and J is TRDJ2; D is unclear. Trimming pared 0 bases from V and 8 bases from J, leaving 18 bases between. There are 16 residues in the CDR3. Looked up from germline, CDR1 is GEAIGNYY and CDR2 is EKD. In nucleotides, the CDR3 is TGTGCCTGTGACACCTTGAGTACGGCGGAGGGGGCACAACTCTTCTTT. Its translation: CACDTLSTAEGAQLFF.

This clone was recorded a few times. The rearrangement uses TRDV2 and TRDJ1, with 9 nucleotides matching TRDD3. The CDR3 runs 17 residues. CDR1 GEAIGNYY and CDR2 EKD come from the germline V gene. Trimming cost V 1 base and J 0 bases; bases outside gene matches: 8. CDR3 sequence reads: CACDTLGDSAYTDKLIF. In nucleotides, the CDR3 is TGTGCCTGTGACACGCTGGGGGATTCGGCGTACACCGATAAACTCATCTTT.

The chain recombines TRDV2 with TRDJ1; TRDD3 is a possible D gene (6 bases). V lost 3 bases and J 0 bases, leaving 28 bases between the germline ends. This CDR3 region has 20 residues. Per germline, CDR1 GEAIGNYY and CDR2 EKD. The CDR3 loop is CACDLAPRGDPGLYTDKLIF. The CDR3, as DNA: TGTGCCTGTGACCTCGCGCCCCGGGGGGACCCCGGCCTATACACCGATAAACTCATCTTT.

This clone was seen more than once but under ten times. This chain joins TRDV2 and TRDJ2; a weak D match, TRDD3 (6 bases). Trimming took 5 bases from V and 3 from J, leaving 39 bases between them. CDR1 and CDR2 from the germline V gene are GEAIGNYY and EKD. This CDR3 has 23 amino acids. The CDR3: CACGPLPTAAGDDTPTMTAQLFF. Written as DNA, the CDR3 is TGTGCCTGTGGTCCGCTCCCTACGGCTGCTGGGGACGACACGCCGACGATGACAGCACAACTCTTCTTT.

This clone was counted between two and nine times. The chain couples TRDV2 to TRDJ1; TRDD3 aligns across 8 bases. The CDR3 extends over 16 amino acids. CDR1 and CDR2 (germline): GEAIGNYY, EKD. Trimming cost V 3 bases and J 0 bases; bases outside gene matches: 8. CDR3 DNA: TGTGCCTGTGACGGTCTGGGGGACAAGTACACCGATAAACTCATCTTT. Protein product: CACDGLGDKYTDKLIF.

This chain links TRDV2 with TRDJ1, with D hard to call. Trimming cost V 3 bases and J 2 bases, with 42 bases left between them. Germline loops: CDR1 GEAIGNYY, CDR2 EKD. CDR3 length: 24 residues. DNA of the CDR3: TGTGCCTGTGACCCCCTTAGGCTTGACGGCCGGGTGACCGTACTCGTGGGTACGACCGATAAACTCATCTTT. Amino acid sequence: CACDPLRLDGRVTVLVGTTDKLIF.

This clone was observed a handful of times. The chain links TRDV2 to TRDJ1; 12 bases agree with TRDD3. From germline, CDR1 is GEAIGNYY and CDR2 EKD. After removal of 3 bases from V and 0 bases from J, the junction contained 19 bases not matched to a gene. CDR3 length: 21 residues. The DNA for the CDR3 is TGTGCCTGTGACTCCGCGGATCGTACGGCTGGGGGATACGCGTACACCGATAAACTCATCTTT. Translated: CACDSADRTAGGYAYTDKLIF.

Turning to this clone: A much more abundant neighbour one base away suggests this may be a read error. Other nucleotide sequences from this sample produce the same CDR3. This chain uses TRDV2 with TRDJ1, with D possibly TRDD3 on 5 matching bases. The V and J ends lost 1 base and 3 bases respectively, with 11 bases between them. From germline, CDR1 is GEAIGNYY and CDR2 EKD. The CDR3 totals 14 residues. For the CDR3, the DNA is TGTGCCTGTGACACGCTCGGGGACCCCGATAAACTCATCTTT. The encoded protein is CACDTLGDPDKLIF.

The genes are TRDV2 and TRDJ1, with a weak D call TRDD3 (6 bases). The CDR3 runs 15 residues. Germline V gene lookup returns CDR1 GEAIGNYY and CDR2 EKD. Trimming shortened V by 0 bases and J by 0 bases, and 10 bases separated the two germline ends. The CDR3 coding sequence is TGTGCCTGTGACACCATAGGGGGAGACACCGATAAACTCATCTTT. Translation: CACDTIGGDTDKLIF.

As to this clone: One base away lies a much larger clone, so this may be a sequencing read error. In nucleotides, the CDR3 is TGTGCCTGTGTAGGACTGGGGGATACCAGCTCCTGGGGCACCCGACAGATGTTTTTC. Its translation is CACVGLGDTSSWGTRQMFF. The V call is TRDV2, the J call TRDJ3, with 12 positions matching TRDD3. Germline-derived CDR1 and CDR2 are GEAIGNYY and EKD. This CDR3 is built from 19 residues.

This clone is medium-sized by share. The chain uses TRDV2 and TRDJ1, with 9 positions matching TRDD2. V trimming: 4 bases; J trimming: 9 bases; junction bases outside the gene matches: 29. From germline, CDR1 is GEAIGNYY and CDR2 EKD. This CDR3 is 20 amino acids long. This CDR3 is CACDPTPSYGRENPWVELIF. CDR3 DNA sequence: TGTGCCTGTGATCCGACACCTTCCTACGGGAGGGAGAACCCGTGGGTGGAACTCATCTTT.

There are a few counts of this clone. The V and J genes are TRDV2 and TRDJ1; D call uncertain. The V end was cut by 3 bases, the J end by 1 base, with 11 bases between. The CDR3 runs 14 residues. Germline V gene sequence: CDR1 GEAIGNYY, CDR2 EKD. The CDR3, as DNA: TGTGCCTGTGACGCCCTGGTTTCCACCGATAAACTCATCTTT. The encoded protein is CACDALVSTDKLIF.

This clone rates as medium-sized. This chain joins TRDV2 and TRDJ1; D is undetermined. This CDR3 is 17 amino acids long. Between the trimmed V and J ends, which lost 3 bases and 1 base, there was a span of 20 bases. CDR1 GEAIGNYY and CDR2 EKD come from the germline V gene. Here the CDR3 DNA reads TGTGCCTGTGACGGGGTCGGATCGGGAACTCCCACCGATAAACTCATCTTT. This translates into CACDGVGSGTPTDKLIF.

V and J are TRDV2 and TRDJ1; 8 positions agree with TRDD3. CDR1 is GEAIGNYY, CDR2 EKD, per germline. This CDR3 has 18 amino acids. J lost 2 bases, V lost 3 bases, and 16 bases had no gene match. The CDR3 DNA is TGTGCCTGTGACCCCGTAAGGGGATACCCGTCTTGGACCGATAAACTCATCTTT. It translates to CACDPVRGYPSWTDKLIF.

This clone was observed a handful of times. The rearrangement uses TRDV1 and TRDJ1; 8 bases map to TRDD2. There are 19 residues in the CDR3. Germline V CDR1 and CDR2: TSWWSYY, QGS. V trimming: 2 bases; J trimming: 10 bases; junction bases outside the gene matches: 24. CDR3 sequence reads: CALGEEFLPTLGARSILIF. CDR3 DNA sequence: TGTGCTCTTGGGGAAGAATTTCTTCCTACACTAGGGGCCCGTAGTATACTCATCTTT.

On this clone: An end of the junction does not agree with germline; a read error may underlie this. This chain joins TRDV2 and TRDJ3, with 9 nucleotides matching TRDD3. This CDR3 spans 23 amino acids. Germline V gene lookup returns CDR1 GEAIGNYY and CDR2 EKD. The CDR3 coding sequence is TGTGCCTGTGACACCTCTTACGGTACTGGGGGACCCGGCAGCGCCTGGGACACCCGAAAGATGTTTTTC. Its protein product is CACDTSYGTGGPGSAWDTRKMFF.